This T cell receptor beta chain was observed in a study of T cell responses to AZD1222 COVID-19 vaccine. Turning to the study itself: Pooling of second doses given at about 4 or about 12 weeks was done. Overall study findings and caveats: Females outnumbered males among donors, who were mostly white British; clonal diversity was possibly underestimated.

Comments on this clone: What it binds is not known.

The germline gives CDR1 MNHNS, CDR2 SASEGT. This CDR3 has 16 residues. V lost 4 bases and J 8 bases, leaving 23 bases between the germline ends. Clones were read by immunoSEQ multiplex PCR, and TCRdb kept only the in-frame ones, dropping some. The sample has about 130,000 clones; over 90% are singletons. The receptor was derived from an adult in good health. The sequencing used peripheral blood, collected on day 0 of AZD1222 vaccination. The rearrangement uses TRBV6-1 and TRBJ1-1; D is perhaps TRBD1 (5 bases). This chain's CDR3 is CASSGYTGTNLHEAFF. CDR3 bases: TGTGCCAGCAGTGGCTATACCGGGACCAACCTACACGAAGCTTTCTTT.